One and the same sample provided the 15 T cell receptor beta chains below, sequenced in a study of blood T cell repertoires in COVID-19. Here immunoSEQ multiplex PCR was the method, and the copy in TCRdb shows in-frame clones only, minus some. This sample has 190,000 or so clones, with roughly 90% found just once. Sequences were obtained from peripheral blood. Receptors originate from a man in his fifties with acute or convalescent COVID-19.

The chain recombines TRBV19 with TRBJ1-1, with D unclear. Trimming took 4 bases from V and 3 from J, leaving 15 bases between them. The length of the CDR3 is 15 residues. Germline values: CDR1 LNHDA, CDR2 SQIVND (reference sequence). The CDR3: CASSTKLTRDTEAFF. The DNA of the CDR3 is TGTGCCAGTAGTACTAAACTGACTCGGGACACTGAAGCTTTCTTT.

The CDR3 region is CASSSGVTGELFF. CDR3 DNA: TGCGCCAGCAGCTCGGGAGTCACCGGGGAGCTGTTTTTT. This chain uses TRBV5-1 with TRBJ2-2, with D perhaps TRBD2 (6 bases). This CDR3 region has 13 residues. CDR1 is SGHRS, CDR2 YFSETQ, per germline. Trimming took off 3 bases at V and 4 bases at J, with 7 bases between the two ends.

The chain is built from TRBV5-5 and TRBJ2-3; 13 bases line up with TRBD2. This CDR3 has 19 amino acids. V dropped 1 base and J dropped 0; count of bases not matched to a gene: 8. The germline V gene encodes CDR1 SGHKS and CDR2 YYEKEE (reference sequence). The CDR3 loop reads CASSLQTSGGALSTDTQYF. The CDR3 DNA reads TGTGCCAGCAGCTTGCAAACTAGCGGGGGGGCACTTAGCACAGATACGCAGTATTTT.

The rearrangement uses TRBV6-6 and TRBJ1-5; 7 bases are shared with TRBD1. This CDR3 region has 12 residues. CDR1 is MNHNY and CDR2 is SVGAGI in the germline V gene (reference sequence). J lost 5 bases, V lost 7 bases, and 2 bases had no gene match. CDR3 bases: TGTGCCAGCACCGACAGGGATCAGCCCCAGCATTTT. Amino acids: CASTDRDQPQHF.

The chain employs TRBV28 and TRBJ2-1, with 7 nucleotides matching TRBD1. V gave up 3 bases and J gave up 6 bases; unmatched junction bases: 5. Germline V CDR1 and CDR2: MDHEN, SYDVKM. There are 14 residues in the CDR3. The CDR3 DNA reads as TGTGCCAGCAGTTTCAGCGACAGGGCCAATGAGCAGTTCTTC. Translated: CASSFSDRANEQFF.

This clone was seen a single time. V usage is TRBV9 and J usage is TRBJ2-1; D may be TRBD2 (6 bases). The germline V gene encodes CDR1 SGDLS and CDR2 YYNGEE. This CDR3 has 16 amino acids. V lost 0 bases to trimming and J lost 6 bases, with 16 bases between them. The CDR3 bases are TGTGCCAGCAGCGTAGCTCCCTCGGAGGGCCTCAATGAGCAGTTCTTC. The encoded protein is CASSVAPSEGLNEQFF.

The chain links TRBV10-3 to TRBJ2-3; TRBD2 is a possible D gene (5 bases). Between the trimmed V and J ends, which lost 3 bases and 5 bases, there was a span of 21 bases. Germline V gene lookup returns CDR1 ENHRY and CDR2 SYGVKD. This CDR3 has 17 residues. The CDR3, as DNA: TGTGCCATCAGTGACCCCCTTGGAGGAGAAGTGCGAGATACGCAGTATTTT. The encoded protein is CAISDPLGGEVRDTQYF.

The V gene is TRBV4-2, the J gene TRBJ2-5; D gene unclear. Per the germline V gene, CDR1 is LGHNA and CDR2 is YNFKEQ. The CDR3 totals 16 residues. V lost 0 bases to trimming and J lost 5 bases, with 16 bases between them. The DNA for the CDR3 is TGTGCCAGCAGCCAAGATTCGACGGGTACCGCTGAGACCCAGTACTTC. This gives the protein CASSQDSTGTAETQYF.

The chain combines TRBV9 with TRBJ2-7; D is perhaps TRBD1 (5 bases). Germline lookup yields CDR1 SGDLS and CDR2 YYNGEE. The CDR3 covers 13 residues. V was pared by 4 bases and J by 3 bases, with 11 bases between. The CDR3 reads CASSPPDSYEQYF. CDR3 DNA sequence: TGTGCCAGCAGCCCACCAGACAGCTACGAGCAGTACTTC.

The genes are TRBV11-2 and TRBJ1-1; TRBD1 is a possible D gene (5 bases). V lost 1 base, J lost 4 bases, and 13 bases lay in between. This CDR3 has 15 residues. Germline assignment: CDR1 SGHAT and CDR2 FQNNGV. The CDR3 loop reads CASSLGAGPSTEAFF. The CDR3 nucleotides are TGTGCCAGCAGCTTAGGTGCAGGGCCTAGCACTGAAGCTTTCTTT.

V gene TRBV3-1 (or the pseudogene TRBV3-2) combines with J gene TRBJ1-6; D remains unclear. The CDR3 covers 14 residues. Trimming took off 7 bases at V and 5 bases at J, with 12 bases between the two ends. Germline loops: CDR1 LGHDT, CDR2 YNNKEL (reference sequence). As DNA, the CDR3 is TGTGCCAGCAATTTACGAGCCAATAATTCACCCCTCCACTTT. It yields the protein CASNLRANNSPLHF.

This rearrangement joins TRBV24-1 to TRBJ1-6; tentative D call: TRBD1 (6 bases). V was pared by 4 bases and J by 7 bases, with 16 bases between. Per the germline V gene, CDR1 is KGHDR and CDR2 is SFDVKD. The CDR3 runs to 16 residues. The CDR3 sequence is CATSDTEDSINSPLHF. The CDR3 DNA reads as TGTGCCACCAGTGACACAGAGGACAGTATAAATTCACCCCTCCACTTT.

The V call is TRBV18, the J call TRBJ1-5; D possibly corresponds to TRBD1 (6 bases). This CDR3 contains 12 residues. The germline V and J ends were trimmed by 6 bases and 13 bases, with 16 bases remaining between them. Germline CDR1 reads KGHSH; CDR2 reads LQKENI. CDR3 in amino acids: CASSLSNDRQHF. The CDR3, as DNA: TGTGCCAGCTCTCTATCAAACGACAGGCAGCATTTT.

Here the CDR3 reads CASSVLQGGCQPQHF. For the CDR3, the DNA is TGTGCCAGCAGCGTACTACAGGGGGGTTGTCAGCCCCAGCATTTT. This chain links TRBV9 with TRBJ1-5; 8 bases align to TRBD1. The V segment lost 1 base and the J segment 6 bases; nucleotides outside the gene matches: 6. From germline, CDR1 is SGDLS and CDR2 YYNGEE. The length of the CDR3 is 15 residues.

This clone was observed a few times. The chain is built from TRBV28 and TRBJ2-6; D may be TRBD2 (5 bases). The germline V and J ends were trimmed by 3 bases and 0 bases, with 15 bases remaining between them. The CDR3 is 18 amino acids. Looked up from germline, CDR1 is MDHEN and CDR2 is SYDVKM. In DNA, the CDR3 is TGTGCCAGCAGTTTGGGAATAGGACTGATCTCTGGGGCCAACGTCCTGACTTTC. Protein sequence: CASSLGIGLISGANVLTF.